Below, 11 T cell receptor beta chains from the same sample are listed, as sequenced in a study of shared clonotypes between healthy human individuals. Sequencing was performed with immunoSEQ multiplex PCR; in TCRdb, only in-frame clones are kept and a portion is missing. Among about 380,000 clones listed, 90% to 98% were seen once. The sequenced sample was memory CD8+ T cells sorted from blood. Subset specified: CD45RO+ cells pooled with CCR7-negative TemRA cells. The receptors were gathered from a man aged 25 to 40 in good health.

The V gene is TRBV28, the J gene TRBJ2-5; 7 bases fit TRBD2. The J segment lost 5 bases and the V segment lost 5 bases, leaving 11 bases of the junction unmatched. Germline assignment: CDR1 MDHEN and CDR2 SYDVKM. This CDR3 has 15 residues. The CDR3 bases are TGTGCCAGCAGTCTCCCCTCACGGGAGGAGGAGACCCAGTACTTC. Translation: CASSLPSREEETQYF. Drawing the rest from reference TRBV28 and TRBJ2-5, the complete variable domain is DVKVTQSSRYLVKRTGEKVFLECVQDMDHENMFWYRQDPGLGLRLIYFSYDVKMKEKGDIPEGYSVSREKKERFSLILESASTNQTSMYLCASSLPSREEETQYFGPGTRLLVL.

The rearrangement joins TRBV28 to TRBJ2-1, with D uncertain. Germline values: CDR1 MDHEN, CDR2 SYDVKM. The CDR3 length is 13 residues. V dropped 6 bases and J dropped 0 bases, with 6 bases sitting between them. DNA for the CDR3: TGTGCCAGCAGGTTAAGCTCCTACAATGAGCAGTTCTTC. Amino acid sequence: CASRLSSYNEQFF. Combining the CDR3 with reference TRBV28 and TRBJ2-1 gives the whole variable domain DVKVTQSSRYLVKRTGEKVFLECVQDMDHENMFWYRQDPGLGLRLIYFSYDVKMKEKGDIPEGYSVSREKKERFSLILESASTNQTSMYLCASRLSSYNEQFFGPGTRLTVL.

This clone was seen a single time. The rearrangement links TRBV9 to TRBJ2-1, with 8 bases matching TRBD2. The CDR3 extends over 14 amino acids. The V gene's germline CDR1 is SGDLS and CDR2 YYNGEE. V trimming: 0 bases; J trimming: 9 bases; junction bases outside the gene matches: 5. The CDR3 sequence is CASSVEPGGGEQFF. The DNA of the CDR3 is TGTGCCAGCAGCGTAGAACCGGGAGGGGGTGAGCAGTTCTTC.

The genes are TRBV7-9 and TRBJ2-7; unclear D gene. Per the germline V gene, CDR1 is SEHNR and CDR2 is FQNEAQ (reference sequence). V shed 6 bases and J shed 5 bases, with 11 bases lying between them. The CDR3 spans 12 residues. DNA for the CDR3: TGTGCCAGCAGTCCGAACCCCCACGAGCAGTACTTC. This codes for CASSPNPHEQYF.

This chain connects TRBV28 to TRBJ2-3; possibly TRBD2 for D (6 bases). The V end lost 3 bases, the J end lost 10 bases, and 14 bases lay between the germline ends. CDR1 MDHEN and CDR2 SYDVKM come from the germline V gene. The CDR3 consists of 13 residues. DNA of the CDR3: TGTGCCAGCAGTTTCTTTCGGCGGGACTCGCAGTATTTT. Its translation: CASSFFRRDSQYF.

The chain recombines TRBV28 with TRBJ1-1; 8 bases are shared with TRBD1. The junction had 3 bases not matched to a gene; V was cut back by 5 bases and J by 4 bases. This CDR3 comprises 13 residues. CDR1 is MDHEN and CDR2 is SYDVKM in the germline V gene. The CDR3 DNA sequence: TGTGCCAGCAGTCCGCAGGGGGCCACTGAAGCTTTCTTT. Protein sequence: CASSPQGATEAFF.

This rearrangement joins TRBV28 to TRBJ1-5; 7 bases line up with TRBD1. This CDR3 region has 16 residues. Germline CDR1 reads MDHEN; CDR2 reads SYDVKM. With 5 bases clipped from V and 4 bases from J, the junction kept 11 bases outside the gene matches. The CDR3 loop is CASSPLTKTGNQPQHF. DNA of the CDR3: TGTGCCAGCAGTCCCCTGACGAAGACAGGGAATCAGCCCCAGCATTTT.

The V and J genes are TRBV7-9 and TRBJ2-7; 13 bases are a match to TRBD2. V lost 6 bases and J lost 2; bases outside the gene matches: 4. From germline, CDR1 is SEHNR and CDR2 FQNEAQ (reference sequence). CDR3 size: 15 residues. CDR3 nucleotides: TGTGCCAGCAGTTTCGGGACTAGCGGGGCCTACGAGCAGTACTTC. It codes for CASSFGTSGAYEQYF.

The V call is TRBV14, the J call TRBJ2-1; TRBD1 agrees at 9 bases. V trimming: 1 base; J trimming: 6 bases; junction bases outside the gene matches: 7. The length of the CDR3 is 16 residues. Germline values: CDR1 SGHDN, CDR2 FVKESK. Written as DNA, the CDR3 is TGTGCCAGCAGCCAAGCGGAAGGACAGGGGTTCAATGAGCAGTTCTTC. Translation: CASSQAEGQGFNEQFF.

Concerning this clone: The sample has other DNA sequences that encode this CDR3 too. The chain recombines TRBV5-6 with TRBJ2-7, with 12 bases identical to TRBD2. The CDR3 totals 14 residues. Trimming took 3 bases from V and 4 from J; bases not matched to a gene: 2. CDR1 and CDR2 from the germline V gene are SGHDT and YYEEEE. The CDR3 sequence is CASSSGLAGYEQYF. CDR3 DNA: TGTGCCAGCAGCTCGGGACTAGCGGGTTACGAGCAGTACTTC.

In DNA form, the CDR3 reads TGTGCCAGCAGTCCGCCCCGACAGGGAATGATAGATACGCAGTATTTT. This sequence encodes CASSPPRQGMIDTQYF. The chain is built from TRBV28 and TRBJ2-3; 7 nucleotides agree with TRBD1. With 5 bases clipped from V and 5 bases from J, the junction kept 13 bases outside the gene matches. CDR3 length: 16 amino acids. The germline gives CDR1 MDHEN, CDR2 SYDVKM.